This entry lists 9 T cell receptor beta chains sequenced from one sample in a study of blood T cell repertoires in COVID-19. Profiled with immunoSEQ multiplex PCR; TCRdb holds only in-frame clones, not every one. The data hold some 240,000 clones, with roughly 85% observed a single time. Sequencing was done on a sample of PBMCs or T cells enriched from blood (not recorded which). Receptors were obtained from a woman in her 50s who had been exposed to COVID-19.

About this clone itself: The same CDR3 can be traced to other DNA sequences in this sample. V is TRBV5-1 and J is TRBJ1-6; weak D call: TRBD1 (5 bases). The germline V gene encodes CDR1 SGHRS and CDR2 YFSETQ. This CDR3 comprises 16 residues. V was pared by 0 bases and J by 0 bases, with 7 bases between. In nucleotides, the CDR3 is TGCGCCAGCAGCTTGGGGCAGGGCTCCTATAATTCACCCCTCCACTTT. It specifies CASSLGQGSYNSPLHF.

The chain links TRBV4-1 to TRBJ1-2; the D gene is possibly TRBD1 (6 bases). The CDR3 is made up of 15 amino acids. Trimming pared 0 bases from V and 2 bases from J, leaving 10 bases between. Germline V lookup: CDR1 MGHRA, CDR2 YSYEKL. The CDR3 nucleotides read TGCGCCAGCAGCCAAGAAGACAGGTTGAACTATGGCTACACCTTC. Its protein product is CASSQEDRLNYGYTF.

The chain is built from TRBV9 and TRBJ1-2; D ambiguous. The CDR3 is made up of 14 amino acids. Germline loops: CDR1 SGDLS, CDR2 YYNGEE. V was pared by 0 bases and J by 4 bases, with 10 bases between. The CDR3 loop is CASSVGRGLYGYTF. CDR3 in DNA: TGTGCCAGCAGCGTAGGTCGGGGTCTCTATGGCTACACCTTC.

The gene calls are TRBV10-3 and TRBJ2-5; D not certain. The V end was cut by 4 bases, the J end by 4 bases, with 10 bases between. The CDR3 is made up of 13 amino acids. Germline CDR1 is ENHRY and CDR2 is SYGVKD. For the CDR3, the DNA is TGTGCCATCAGTGGTCTGAAAGCAGAGACCCAGTACTTC. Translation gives CAISGLKAETQYF.

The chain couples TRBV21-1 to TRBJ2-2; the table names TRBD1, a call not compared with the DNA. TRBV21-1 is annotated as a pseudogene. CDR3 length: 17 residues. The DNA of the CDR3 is TGTGCCAGCAGCACCCGGGACAGGGGTTTCGAACCCGGGGAGCTGTTTTTT. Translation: CASSTRDRGFEPGELFF.

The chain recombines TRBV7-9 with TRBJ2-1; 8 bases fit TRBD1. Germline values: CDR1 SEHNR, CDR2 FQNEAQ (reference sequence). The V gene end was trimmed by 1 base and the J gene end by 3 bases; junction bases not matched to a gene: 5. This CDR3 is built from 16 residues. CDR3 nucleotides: TGTGCCAGCAGCTTAGTGGACAGGGAAAACTACAATGAGCAGTTCTTC. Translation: CASSLVDRENYNEQFF.

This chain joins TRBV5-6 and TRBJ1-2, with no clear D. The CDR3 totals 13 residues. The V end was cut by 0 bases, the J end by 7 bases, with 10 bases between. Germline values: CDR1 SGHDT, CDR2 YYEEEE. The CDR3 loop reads CASSLVGLGGYTF. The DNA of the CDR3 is TGTGCCAGCAGCTTGGTAGGACTTGGTGGCTACACCTTC.

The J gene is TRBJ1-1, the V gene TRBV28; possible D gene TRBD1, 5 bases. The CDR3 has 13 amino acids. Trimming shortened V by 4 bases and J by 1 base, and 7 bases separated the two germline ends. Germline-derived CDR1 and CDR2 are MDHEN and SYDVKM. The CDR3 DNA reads TGTGCCAGCAGTTCCACAGGGAACACTGAAGCTTTCTTT. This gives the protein CASSSTGNTEAFF.

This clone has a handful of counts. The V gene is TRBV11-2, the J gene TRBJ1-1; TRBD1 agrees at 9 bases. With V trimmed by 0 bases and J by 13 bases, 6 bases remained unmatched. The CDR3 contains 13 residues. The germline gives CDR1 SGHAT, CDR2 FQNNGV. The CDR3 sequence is CASSLDHRDRVFF. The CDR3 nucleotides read TGTGCCAGCAGCTTAGACCACCGGGACAGGGTTTTCTTT.